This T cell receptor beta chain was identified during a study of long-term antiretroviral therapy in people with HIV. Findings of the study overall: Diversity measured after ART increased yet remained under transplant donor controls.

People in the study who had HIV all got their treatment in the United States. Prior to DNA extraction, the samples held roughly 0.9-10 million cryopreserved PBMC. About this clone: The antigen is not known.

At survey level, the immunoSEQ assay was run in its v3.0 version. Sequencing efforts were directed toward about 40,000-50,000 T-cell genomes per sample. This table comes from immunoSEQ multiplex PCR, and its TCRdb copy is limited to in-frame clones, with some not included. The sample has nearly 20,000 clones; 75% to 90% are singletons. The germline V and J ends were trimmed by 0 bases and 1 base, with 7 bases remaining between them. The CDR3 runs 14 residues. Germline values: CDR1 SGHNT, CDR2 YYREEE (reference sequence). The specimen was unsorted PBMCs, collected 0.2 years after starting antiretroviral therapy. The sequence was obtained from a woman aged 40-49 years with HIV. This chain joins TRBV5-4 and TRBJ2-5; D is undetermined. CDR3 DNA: TGTGCCAGCAGCTTGGAGTACGGCCAAGAGACCCAGTACTTC. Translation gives CASSLEYGQETQYF.